This T cell receptor (beta chain) was documented in a study of blood T cells in healthy people across ages. The authors ran a second PCR of about 7 to 11 cycles using a sample-barcoded 5' primer and a J-beta primer mix. TCRdb independently ran MiXCR on the 5' RACE reads; one entry per CDR3 protein. The sample has roughly 1.5 million distinct CDR3 sequences, about 42% seen once; the top ten hold under 5%. CDR1 and CDR2 (germline): DFQATT, SNEGSKA (reference sequence). The CDR3 is 13 residues long. Trimming at V came to 5 bases and at J to 0 bases, leaving 3 bases not matched to a gene. This TCR came from a woman under 30 in good health. Sequencing was done on a sample of blood. The chain combines TRBV20-1 with TRBJ1-1; TRBD1 matches at 7 bases. CDR3 in amino acids: CSAPDRVNTEAFF. CDR3 coding DNA: TGCAGTGCTCCAGACAGGGTGAACACTGAAGCTTTCTTT.